This passage covers 6 T cell receptor beta chains from one sample sequenced in a study of T cells after yellow fever vaccination (dated by TCRdb to the late 2010s). The treatment or condition label for this specimen denotes: live attenuated yellow fever vaccine strain. Library construction relied on 5' RACE. Sequenced using an Illumina NovaSeq 6000. TCRdb reprocessing: public reads trimmed at Q25 with fastp, clones called with MiXCR, in-frame beta chains kept. Rows matching on CDR3 protein sequence are summarized as one entry with the most common DNA and genes. For this sample the table gives roughly 320,000 distinct CDR3 sequences, of which roughly 10% were detected only once. Roughly 3% of the sample lies in the top ten. The sequenced sample was CD4+ T cells sorted from PBMCs, obtained 45 days after the yellow fever booster vaccination. The receptor set was obtained from a man aged 18-30 years who received the YFV17D yellow fever vaccine.

The rearrangement uses TRBV19 and TRBJ2-5; 9 bases are shared with TRBD1. V shed 7 bases, J shed 7 bases, and the junction held 10 bases outside the gene matches. This CDR3 has 14 amino acids. Germline V CDR1 and CDR2: LNHDA, SQIVND (reference sequence). This chain's CDR3 is CASNPGQGGTTQYF. The CDR3, as DNA: TGTGCCAGTAATCCGGGACAGGGAGGAACGACCCAGTACTTC. Together with reference TRBV19 and TRBJ2-5, the CDR3 gives the full variable domain: DGGITQSPKYLFRKEGQNVTLSCEQNLNHDAMYWYRQDPGQGLRLIYYSQIVNDFQKGDIAEGYSVSREKKESFPLTVTSAQKNPTAFYLCASNPGQGGTTQYFGPGTRLLVL.

The chain carries TRBV28 and TRBJ1-2; 8 bases are a match to TRBD1. CDR1 and CDR2 from the germline V gene are MDHEN and SYDVKM. The CDR3 has 12 amino acids. V lost 6 bases to trimming and J lost 7 bases; unmatched junction nucleotides: 4. The CDR3: CASRPTGGGYTF. CDR3 nucleotide sequence: TGTGCCAGCAGACCAACAGGGGGTGGCTACACCTTC.

This clonotype showed up just a few times. J is TRBJ2-5 and V is TRBV7-2; 12 positions agree with TRBD2. The V gene's germline CDR1 is SGHTA and CDR2 FQGNSA. The CDR3 spans 16 residues. After removal of 3 bases from V and 8 bases from J, the junction contained 10 bases not matched to a gene. The CDR3 DNA follows: TGTGCCAGCAGCTTGGGGTCTAGCGGGGGGGCGAGAACCCAGTACTTC. This sequence encodes CASSLGSSGGARTQYF.

This clonotype was counted between two and nine times. Written as DNA, the CDR3 is TGTGCCAGCAGCGATGCGGGCCAATTAACCTACGAGCAGTACGTC. Protein sequence: CASSDAGQLTYEQYV. This rearrangement joins TRBV5-6 to TRBJ2-7; D possibly corresponds to TRBD2 (5 bases). The V end was cut by 4 bases, the J end by 2 bases, with 16 bases between. This CDR3 spans 15 amino acids. In germline, CDR1 is SGHDT, CDR2 YYEEEE.

This clonotype was picked up a small number of times. V usage is TRBV7-2 and J usage is TRBJ2-7; no definite D call. Trimming took off 1 base at V and 3 bases at J, with 16 bases between the two ends. The CDR3 spans 16 residues. The germline V gene has CDR1 SGHTA and CDR2 FQGNSA. CDR3 residues: CASSLGYRAKDYEQYF. CDR3 coding DNA: TGTGCCAGCAGCTTAGGCTATAGGGCGAAAGACTACGAGCAGTACTTC.

This clonotype was seen at least ten times. The chain employs TRBV7-2 and TRBJ1-4; the D gene is possibly TRBD1 (5 bases). The V and J ends lost 5 bases and 3 bases respectively, with 13 bases between them. The CDR3 length is 15 residues. The germline V gene has CDR1 SGHTA and CDR2 FQGNSA. CDR3 sequence: CASSRSRVSNEKLFF. In DNA, the CDR3 is TGTGCCAGCAGCCGTTCCAGGGTCTCTAATGAAAAACTGTTTTTT.